The subject of this entry is one T cell receptor (beta chain). In this sample, this clonotype turned up many times. Its cognate antigen has yet to be identified. Per-base quality was not reported, and no clone a single base away is much larger than it. The sample originates from a study of T cells of healthy individuals (dated by TCRdb to 2017 to 2018). The library was made by 5' RACE. Sequencing relied on an Illumina MiSeq. The public reads were reanalyzed by TCRdb: fastp trimming at Q25, MiXCR alignment, in-frame beta chains only. Each record represents a unique CDR3 protein, reported with the most common genes and DNA among its rows. The sample has 38,000 or so distinct CDR3 sequences on record, about 4.2% of them singletons. More than 8% of the sample rests with the top ten. The cysteine opens and the phenylalanine closes a CDR3 of 14 amino acids. Only the CDR3 part of the read is kept: 42 bases, read in frame from the first base. Between the V and J ends, shortened by 5 bases and 5 bases respectively, the junction contains 15 bases. The germline V gene encodes CDR1 MNHEY and CDR2 SVGAGI.

This TCR derives from a human donor in good health. The chain was built from TRBV6-5 and TRBJ2-5, with an unclear D gene assignment. Here the CDR3 is given as CASSKLGLGETQYF. The sequenced DNA: TGTGCCAGCAGTAAACTGGGCTTGGGGGAGACCCAGTACTTC.